Described below is a single T cell receptor (beta chain) sequence and its context. What it recognizes is unknown. In TCRdb, the PCR reads were re-called with MiXCR into one record per CDR3 protein. The data hold 50,000 to 65,000 distinct CDR3 sequences, with 20% to 25% observed a single time. This sample was included in a study of molecular identifiers for immune sequencing clone quantification. Looked up from germline, CDR1 is MNHEY and CDR2 is SVGAGI. CDR3 length: 14 amino acids. The V gene lost 11 bases and the J gene lost 2 bases, with 18 bases spanning the gap. Regarding the study as a whole: In CMV-specific effectors, clones above 20 copies held over 99% of molecules; naive, under 1%.

The rearrangement links TRBV6-5 to TRBJ1-1; the D is unclear. The sample taken for sequencing was naive CD8+ T cells from blood, with Jurkat cell RNA spiked in. The subset denotes: FACS-sorted CD8+CD4-CCR7+CD45RA+ naive T cells. The TCR originated in a human donor in good health. Some libraries in this study had Jurkat cell RNA spiked in. CDR3 protein: CARPHSGANTEAFF. The DNA for the CDR3 is TGTGCCCGTCCCCATTCGGGCGCCAACACTGAAGCTTTCTTT.